The 5 T cell receptor beta chains reported below all come from one sample, sequenced in a study of cytomegalovirus exposure and HLA in healthy donors. 60 Vbeta and 13 Jbeta primers were used in PCR. Libraries were prepared by immunoSEQ multiplex PCR; TCRdb keeps only in-frame clonotypes and omits some of them. The sample yields 150,000 or so clones, approximately 81% seen once. The sequencing input was PBMCs. Receptors originate from a woman under 30 in good health and CMV-seronegative.

The genes are TRBV6-5 and TRBJ1-4; TRBD1 might be the D (6 bases). CDR3 size: 14 residues. V dropped 6 bases and J dropped 3 bases, with 11 bases sitting between them. Germline values: CDR1 MNHEY, CDR2 SVGAGI. The CDR3 coding sequence is TGTGCCAGCAGAATGGGGGGGCCTAATGAAAAACTGTTTTTT. Its protein product is CASRMGGPNEKLFF.

The V call is TRBV7-2, the J call TRBJ2-1; possible D gene TRBD1, 5 bases. V was pared by 5 bases and J by 6 bases, with 11 bases between. The CDR3 extends over 13 amino acids. Germline V gene lookup returns CDR1 SGHTA and CDR2 FQGNSA. The CDR3 nucleotides read TGTGCCAGCAGCCAGGGAAGGGGCAATGAGCAGTTCTTC. Translated, it gives CASSQGRGNEQFF.

With respect to this clone: The identical CDR3 is also encoded by other nucleotide sequences in the sample. This chain connects TRBV6-1 to TRBJ2-7; tentatively, D is TRBD2 (5 bases). The CDR3 length is 12 residues. Trimming took off 2 bases at V and 3 bases at J, with 5 bases between the two ends. The germline CDR1 and CDR2 sequences are MNHNS and SASEGT. The CDR3: CASSERGYEQYF. The DNA for the CDR3 is TGTGCCAGCAGTGAACGGGGCTACGAGCAGTACTTC.

V and J are TRBV11-2 and TRBJ2-7; a weak D match, TRBD1 (6 bases). Germline V gene lookup returns CDR1 SGHAT and CDR2 FQNNGV. Trimming took 1 base from V and 3 from J, leaving 16 bases between them. This CDR3 spans 16 amino acids. Here the CDR3 reads CASSLASYREYYEQYF. The CDR3 nucleotides are TGTGCCAGCAGCTTAGCCAGTTACAGGGAATACTACGAGCAGTACTTC.

J is TRBJ1-2 and V is TRBV16; perhaps TRBD1 as D (6 bases). This CDR3 spans 13 amino acids. V lost 3 bases, J lost 7 bases, and 12 bases lay in between. Germline CDR1 reads KGHSY; CDR2 reads FQNENV. CDR3 nucleotides: TGTGCCAGCAGCCAGGGGGCGGGTGCTGGCTACACCTTC. This encodes CASSQGAGAGYTF.